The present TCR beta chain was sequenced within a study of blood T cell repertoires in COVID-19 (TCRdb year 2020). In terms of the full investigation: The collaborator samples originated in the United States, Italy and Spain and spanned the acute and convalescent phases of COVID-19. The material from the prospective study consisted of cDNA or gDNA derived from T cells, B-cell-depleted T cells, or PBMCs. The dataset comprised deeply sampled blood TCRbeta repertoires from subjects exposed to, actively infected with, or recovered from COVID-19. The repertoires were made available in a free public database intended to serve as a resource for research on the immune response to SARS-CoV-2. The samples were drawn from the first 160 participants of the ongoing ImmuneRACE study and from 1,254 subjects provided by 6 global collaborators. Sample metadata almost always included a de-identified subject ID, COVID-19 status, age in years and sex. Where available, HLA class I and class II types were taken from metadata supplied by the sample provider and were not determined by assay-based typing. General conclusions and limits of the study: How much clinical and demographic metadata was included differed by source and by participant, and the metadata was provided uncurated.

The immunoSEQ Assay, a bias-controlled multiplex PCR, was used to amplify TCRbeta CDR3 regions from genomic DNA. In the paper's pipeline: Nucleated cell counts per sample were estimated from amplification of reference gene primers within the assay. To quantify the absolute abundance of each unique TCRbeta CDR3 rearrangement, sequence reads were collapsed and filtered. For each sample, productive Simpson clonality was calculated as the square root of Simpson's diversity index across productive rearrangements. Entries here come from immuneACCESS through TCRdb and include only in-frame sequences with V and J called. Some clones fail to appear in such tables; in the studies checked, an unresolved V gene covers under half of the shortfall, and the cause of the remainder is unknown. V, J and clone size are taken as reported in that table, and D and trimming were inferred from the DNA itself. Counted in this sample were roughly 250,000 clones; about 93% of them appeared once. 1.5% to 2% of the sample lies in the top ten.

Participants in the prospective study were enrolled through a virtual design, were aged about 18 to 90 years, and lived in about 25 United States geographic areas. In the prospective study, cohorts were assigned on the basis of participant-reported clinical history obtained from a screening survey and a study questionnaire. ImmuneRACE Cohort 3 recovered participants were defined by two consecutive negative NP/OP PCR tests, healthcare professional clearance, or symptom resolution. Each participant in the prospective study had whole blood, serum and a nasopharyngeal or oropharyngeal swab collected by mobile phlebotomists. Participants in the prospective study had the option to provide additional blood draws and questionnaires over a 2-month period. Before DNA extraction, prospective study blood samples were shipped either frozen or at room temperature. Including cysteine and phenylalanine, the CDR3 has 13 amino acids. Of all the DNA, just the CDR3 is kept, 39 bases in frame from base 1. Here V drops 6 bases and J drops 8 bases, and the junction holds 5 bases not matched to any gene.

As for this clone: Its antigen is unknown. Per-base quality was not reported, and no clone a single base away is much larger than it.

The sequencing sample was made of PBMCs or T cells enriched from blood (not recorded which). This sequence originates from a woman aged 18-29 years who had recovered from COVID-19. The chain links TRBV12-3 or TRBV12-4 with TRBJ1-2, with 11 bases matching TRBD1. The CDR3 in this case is CASSPDRGRGYTF. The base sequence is TGTGCCAGCAGCCCGGACAGGGGGCGCGGCTACACCTTC.